The rows below give T cell receptor beta chains drawn from one sample of a study of control samples from healthy donors and cancer patients. The assay was immunoSEQ multiplex PCR, and TCRdb's table has in-frame clones only and misses some. In the table there are around 140,000 clones, about 91% of which are singletons. The sequencing input was blood. The receptors stem from a young man in good health. The CDR3 runs from the conserved cysteine through the conserved F or W. The order of the fields is D gene, clone size, V gene, J gene, CDR3 length, CDR3 protein, CDR3 DNA. D genes are given only for firm matches. A clone size is listed for some rows: how often the clone was seen (once, few, many), or a class if it is expanded.

TRBD1	NA	TRBV6-5	TRBJ1-1	11	CASSRDRDAFF	TGTGCCAGCAGCCGCGACAGGGACGCTTTCTTT
TRBD1	NA	TRBV6-5	TRBJ1-4	14	CASSYVQGDEKLFF	TGTGCCAGCAGTTACGTCCAGGGGGATGAAAAACTGTTTTTT
NA	NA	TRBV7-8	TRBJ2-6	17	CASSYGVRFSGANVLTF	TGTGCCAGCAGCTACGGAGTGAGATTCTCTGGGGCCAACGTCCTGACTTTC
NA	once	TRBV9	TRBJ2-1	13	CASSVELVGEQFF	TGTGCCAGCAGCGTAGAACTAGTTGGTGAGCAGTTCTTC
NA	NA	TRBV19	TRBJ1-1	13	CASSPRVYTEAFF	TGTGCCAGTAGTCCCCGGGTCTACACTGAAGCTTTCTTT
NA	NA	TRBV6-5	TRBJ2-3	16	CASSYWSGVSTDTQYF	TGTGCCAGCAGTTACTGGTCGGGAGTGAGCACAGATACGCAGTATTTT
NA	NA	TRBV18	TRBJ1-2	12	CASSSGDYGYTF	TGTGCCAGCTCATCAGGGGACTATGGCTACACCTTC
NA	NA	TRBV27	TRBJ2-7	14	CASSWAGLTYEQYF	TGTGCCAGCAGTTGGGCAGGTCTCACCTACGAGCAGTACTTC
TRBD2	NA	TRBV5-5	TRBJ2-7	15	CASSWERGGGYEQYF	TGTGCCAGCAGCTGGGAACGGGGGGGTGGCTACGAGCAGTACTTC
NA	once	TRBV2	TRBJ1-2	13	CASSADGPYGYTF	TGTGCCAGCAGTGCCGACGGACCCTATGGCTACACCTTC
TRBD2	once	TRBV4-2	TRBJ2-3	15	CASRVAGGPPDTQYF	TGTGCCAGCAGGGTAGCGGGGGGGCCCCCAGATACGCAGTATTTT
TRBD1	NA	TRBV9	TRBJ1-2	15	CASSARDRGGYGYTF	TGTGCCAGCAGCGCCCGGGACAGGGGGGGGTATGGCTACACCTTC
NA	NA	TRBV30	TRBJ2-5	14	CAWSVLSWGETQYF	TGTGCCTGGAGTGTACTGTCCTGGGGAGAGACCCAGTACTTC
NA	once	TRBV19	TRBJ1-4	15	CASSNGGQTNEKLFF	TGTGCCAGTAGTAATGGGGGGCAGACTAATGAAAAACTGTTTTTT
NA	NA	TRBV12-3/TRBV12-4	TRBJ1-5	13	CASSLGGSQPQHF	TGTGCCAGCAGTTTGGGGGGAAGTCAGCCCCAGCATTTT
NA	NA	TRBV4-1	TRBJ2-2	14	CASSHPDPGGELFF	TGCGCCAGCAGCCACCCGGACCCCGGCGGGGAGCTGTTTTTT
NA	NA	TRBV23-1	TRBJ2-7	16	CASSQHDRPTSYEQYF	TGCGCCAGCAGTCAACATGACAGGCCTACCTCCTACGAGCAGTACTTC
TRBD1	once	TRBV24-1	TRBJ2-1	15	CATSDGNRGDNEQFF	TGTGCCACCAGTGACGGGAACAGGGGGGACAATGAGCAGTTCTTC
NA	NA	TRBV14	TRBJ1-4	17	CASSQAKERGGAEKLFF	TGTGCCAGCAGCCAAGCGAAAGAGAGGGGGGGGGCTGAAAAACTGTTTTTT
NA	NA	TRBV11-2	TRBJ1-2	16	CASSFFKSGPTAGYTF	TGTGCCAGCAGCTTCTTTAAGTCAGGGCCAACTGCTGGCTACACCTTC
NA	NA	TRBV6-5	TRBJ1-6	13	CASSFHYNSPLHF	TGTGCCAGCAGTTTCCATTATAATTCACCCCTCCACTTT
TRBD1	NA	TRBV13	TRBJ1-1	16	CASSKKQGGAWTEAFF	TGTGCCAGCAGCAAAAAACAAGGGGGCGCTTGGACTGAAGCTTTCTTT
NA	NA	TRBV9	TRBJ2-4	14	CASSSQGGSDIQYF	TGTGCCAGCAGCTCCCAGGGGGGTAGCGACATTCAGTACTTC
NA	NA	TRBV5-1	TRBJ2-7	12	CASSSGVWQQYF	TGCGCCAGCAGCTCAGGGGTGTGGCAGCAGTACTTC
NA	NA	TRBV6-5	TRBJ1-2	14	CASSYTVTLGGYTF	TGTGCCAGCAGTTATACTGTGACCCTGGGAGGCTACACCTTC
NA	NA	TRBV6-5	TRBJ1-1	14	CATAKGGVNTEAFF	TGTGCCACAGCAAAAGGCGGCGTGAACACTGAAGCTTTCTTT
TRBD1	NA	TRBV7-9	TRBJ2-5	15	CASSPWTGGGETQYF	TGTGCCAGCAGCCCTTGGACAGGGGGAGGAGAGACCCAGTACTTC
NA	NA	TRBV19	TRBJ1-5	13	CASSFPGGQPQHF	TGTGCCAGTAGTTTTCCAGGTGGTCAGCCCCAGCATTTT
NA	NA	TRBV11-2	TRBJ1-6	14	CASSLISFGSPLHF	TGTGCCAGCAGCTTAATATCCTTTGGGTCACCCCTCCACTTT
TRBD1	NA	TRBV6-5	TRBJ2-3	14	CASSLMTGADTQYF	TGTGCCAGCAGCCTCATGACAGGGGCAGATACGCAGTATTTT
NA	NA	TRBV27	TRBJ1-5	13	CASSSAQNQPQHF	TGTGCCAGCAGTTCCGCCCAGAATCAGCCCCAGCATTTT
NA	NA	TRBV19	TRBJ1-5	14	CASSPSGQNQPQHF	TGTGCCAGTAGCCCTTCCGGACAGAATCAGCCCCAGCATTTT
NA	NA	TRBV28	TRBJ1-5	12	CASSFSNRPQHF	TGTGCCAGCAGTTTTTCTAATCGGCCCCAGCATTTT
NA	NA	TRBV2	TRBJ1-4	15	CASSRSSFGEEKLFF	TGTGCCAGCAGTCGTAGCAGTTTCGGGGAGGAAAAACTGTTTTTT
TRBD1	NA	TRBV9	TRBJ1-1	14	CASSGQGKNTEAFF	TGTGCCAGCAGCGGACAGGGGAAAAACACTGAAGCTTTCTTT
NA	NA	TRBV5-1	TRBJ1-2	16	CASSLEGIRGNYGYTF	TGCGCCAGCAGCTTGGAGGGGATCAGGGGAAACTATGGCTACACCTTC
NA	few	TRBV12-3/TRBV12-4	TRBJ1-1	12	CASSDRDGEAFF	TGTGCCAGCAGCGACCGGGACGGAGAAGCTTTCTTT
NA	few	TRBV5-6	TRBJ2-6	15	CASSLEGPGANVLTF	TGTGCCAGCAGCTTGGAAGGGCCTGGGGCCAACGTCCTGACTTTC
NA	NA	TRBV28	TRBJ1-2	15	CASRLRFGPAYGYTF	TGTGCCAGCAGGTTACGATTTGGGCCCGCCTATGGCTACACCTTC
NA	NA	TRBV11-2	TRBJ1-4	13	CASSLERGTKLFF	TGTGCCAGCAGCTTAGAGAGAGGGACCAAACTGTTTTTT
TRBD1	once	TRBV19	TRBJ1-6	15	CASRVLAGGNSPLHF	TGTGCCAGTAGAGTTCTGGCAGGGGGTAATTCACCCCTCCACTTT
TRBD1	NA	TRBV18	TRBJ1-2	13	CASSPGQGHGYTF	TGTGCCAGCTCACCGGGACAGGGCCATGGCTACACCTTC
TRBD1	NA	TRBV7-9	TRBJ2-7	14	CASSLGGGVNEQYF	TGTGCCAGCAGCTTAGGAGGGGGCGTCAACGAGCAGTACTTC
NA	NA	TRBV18	TRBJ1-1	15	CASSGSGGRDTEAFF	TGTGCCAGCTCAGGATCAGGCGGTAGGGACACTGAAGCTTTCTTT
NA	NA	TRBV12-3/TRBV12-4	TRBJ2-7	13	CASSLGNAYEQYF	TGTGCCAGCAGTTTGGGCAACGCCTACGAGCAGTACTTC
NA	NA	TRBV15	TRBJ1-1	14	CATSGDLGNTEAFF	TGTGCCACCAGCGGGGACCTCGGGAACACTGAAGCTTTCTTT
NA	NA	TRBV29-1	TRBJ1-4	12	CSVESPSEKLFF	TGCAGCGTTGAATCCCCAAGTGAAAAACTGTTTTTT
NA	NA	TRBV27	TRBJ1-5	13	CASSLGRNEPQHF	TGTGCCAGCAGTCTGGGGCGAAACGAGCCCCAGCATTTT
NA	NA	TRBV27	TRBJ1-1	13	CASSLGPITEAFF	TGTGCCAGCAGTTTAGGTCCAATTACTGAAGCTTTCTTT
NA	NA	TRBV27	TRBJ1-5	13	CASSLVGNQPQHF	TGTGCCAGCAGTTTAGTGGGAAATCAGCCCCAGCATTTT
TRBD1	NA	TRBV28	TRBJ2-2	13	CASSGTATGELFF	TGTGCCAGCAGCGGGACAGCCACCGGGGAGCTGTTTTTT
NA	NA	TRBV7-8	TRBJ1-6	14	CASSLAETNSPLHF	TGTGCCAGCAGCTTAGCCGAGACAAATTCACCCCTCCACTTT
NA	NA	TRBV9	TRBJ2-2	16	CASSVVHRGGTGELFF	TGTGCCAGCAGCGTTGTCCATAGGGGGGGCACCGGGGAGCTGTTTTTT
NA	NA	TRBV6-1	TRBJ2-4	18	CASSEYKGVQLAKNIQYF	TGTGCCAGCAGTGAATACAAAGGGGTTCAACTAGCCAAAAACATTCAGTACTTC
TRBD2	NA	TRBV2	TRBJ2-4	13	CASSSTRTSFEYF	TGTGCCAGCAGCTCAACCCGGACTAGTTTTGAGTACTTC